Listed below are T cell receptor beta chains from one sample, sequenced in a study of T-cell reconstitution after alpha-beta-depleted transplantation in children. MiXCR, run by TCRdb on the PCR reads, gives a single entry per CDR3 protein. The sample consists of some 490,000 distinct CDR3 sequences, roughly an eighth of them appearing once. This material consisted of PBMCs from the stem cell graft donor, taken from the stem cell graft. The receptors stem from a human donor who donated a stem cell graft to a child with combined immunodeficiency. Each CDR3 is given with its conserved first and last residue. The D gene is left open where the match is weak. Not every row has a clone size; where given, it reads once, few, many or a size class.

V: TRBV7-2; D: -; length: 13; size: -; J: TRBJ2-1; DNA: TGTGCCAGCAGCTTAGCGCTTAAGTTTGAGCAGTTCTTC; CDR3: CASSLALKFEQFF
V: TRBV5-6; D: -; length: 16; size: -; J: TRBJ2-2; DNA: TGTGCCAGCTCCCCTTCGGGACCAGCGAACACCGGGGAGCTGTTTTTT; CDR3: CASSPSGPANTGELFF
V: TRBV7-3; D: -; length: 14; size: few; J: TRBJ1-6; DNA: TGTGCCAGCAGCCAAGGGTCCGCAAATTCACCCCTCCACTTT; CDR3: CASSQGSANSPLHF
V: TRBV24-1; D: -; length: 14; size: few; J: TRBJ2-5; DNA: TGTGCCACCAGTGATTTCGGCAGGGAAGAGACCCAGTACTTC; CDR3: CATSDFGREETQYF
V: TRBV7-6; D: TRBD1; length: 14; size: few; J: TRBJ2-7; DNA: TGTGCCAGCAGCTCCGACAGGGGCGACAACGAGCAGTACTTC; CDR3: CASSSDRGDNEQYF
V: TRBV2; D: -; length: 16; size: -; J: TRBJ2-2; DNA: TGTGCCAGCAGTGAAGCGGCAGGGGCGAACACCGGGGAGCTGTTTTTT; CDR3: CASSEAAGANTGELFF
V: TRBV19; D: -; length: 14; size: -; J: TRBJ1-1; DNA: TGTGCCAGCTGTAGGGGGGCTAGGAACACTGAAGCTTTCTTT; CDR3: CASCRGARNTEAFF
V: TRBV2; D: TRBD1; length: 14; size: few; J: TRBJ2-1; DNA: TGTGCCAGCAGTCCTAGACAGGGGAGTAATGAGCAGTTCTTC; CDR3: CASSPRQGSNEQFF
V: TRBV28; D: TRBD1; length: 16; size: few; J: TRBJ2-6; DNA: TGTGCCAGCAGTTCACCACAGGGGTCTGGGGCCAACGTCCTGACTTTC; CDR3: CASSSPQGSGANVLTF
V: TRBV24-1; D: TRBD2; length: 20; size: many; J: TRBJ2-1; DNA: TGTGCCACCAGTGATTCACCTGGGAAGCGGGAGGCCCCCTCCTACAATGAGCAGTTCTTC; CDR3: CATSDSPGKREAPSYNEQFF
V: TRBV27; D: TRBD2; length: 14; size: few; J: TRBJ2-1; DNA: TGTGCCAGTTCCCGATGGGGGGGAGTCAATGAGCAGTTCTTC; CDR3: CASSRWGGVNEQFF
V: TRBV5-6; D: -; length: 13; size: -; J: TRBJ2-7; DNA: TGTGCCAGCAGCAAAAGTTCTTCCTACGAGCAGTACTTC; CDR3: CASSKSSSYEQYF
V: TRBV5-4; D: -; length: 13; size: few; J: TRBJ1-1; DNA: TGTGCCAGCAGCGTGGCGTGGGTGACTGAAGCTTTCTTT; CDR3: CASSVAWVTEAFF
V: TRBV20-1; D: TRBD2; length: 14; size: few; J: TRBJ2-7; DNA: TGCAGTGCTCCGAGCGGGAGGGCCGGGTACGAGCAGTACTTC; CDR3: CSAPSGRAGYEQYF
V: TRBV28; D: -; length: 12; size: many; J: TRBJ2-1; DNA: TGTGCCAGCAGCACCCCGGCCAATGAGCAGTTCTTC; CDR3: CASSTPANEQFF
V: TRBV5-1; D: -; length: 14; size: -; J: TRBJ2-7; DNA: TGCGCCAGCAGCTTGGATGGCAGCTTATACGAGCAGTACTTC; CDR3: CASSLDGSLYEQYF
V: TRBV12-3/TRBV12-4; D: -; length: 13; size: -; J: TRBJ2-7; DNA: TGTGCCAGCAGGGTTGGGGTGGGGTACGAGCAGTACTTC; CDR3: CASRVGVGYEQYF
V: TRBV30; D: -; length: 15; size: -; J: TRBJ2-7; DNA: TGTGCCTGGAGGGGACAACCTCACCCCCTCTACGAGCAGTACTTC; CDR3: CAWRGQPHPLYEQYF
V: TRBV5-1; D: TRBD1; length: 16; size: few; J: TRBJ1-1; DNA: TGCGCCAGCAGCTTGGGGGGACAGGGAAGGAACACTGAAGCTTTCTTT; CDR3: CASSLGGQGRNTEAFF
V: TRBV29-1; D: -; length: 13; size: few; J: TRBJ2-7; DNA: TGCAGCGTTGAAGGACAGGATACCTACGAGCAGTACTTC; CDR3: CSVEGQDTYEQYF
V: TRBV5-1; D: -; length: 17; size: few; J: TRBJ2-1; DNA: TGCGCCAGCAGCTTGGAAGTAATCGGGACTCTTTACAATGAGCAGTTCTTC; CDR3: CASSLEVIGTLYNEQFF
V: TRBV5-4; D: -; length: 15; size: -; J: TRBJ2-1; DNA: TGTGCCAGCAGCTTGAGGAGTACCCCTACAAATGAGCAGTTCTTC; CDR3: CASSLRSTPTNEQFF
V: TRBV5-1; D: TRBD2; length: 18; size: -; J: TRBJ2-3; DNA: TGCGCCAGCAGCGCCGGCGGACTAGCGGGAGGGTCTTCAGATACGCAGTATTTT; CDR3: CASSAGGLAGGSSDTQYF
V: TRBV19; D: TRBD1; length: 16; size: -; J: TRBJ1-5; DNA: TGTGCCAGTAGTATACAATCAGGGGGCGCGCGTCAGCCCCAGCATTTT; CDR3: CASSIQSGGARQPQHF
V: TRBV12-3/TRBV12-4; D: TRBD1; length: 15; size: -; J: TRBJ1-5; DNA: TGTGCCAGCAGTAGCGACAGGGGGCGAGGTCAGCCCCAGCATTTT; CDR3: CASSSDRGRGQPQHF
V: TRBV3-1; D: TRBD2; length: 15; size: many; J: TRBJ2-1; DNA: TGTGCCAGCAGCCTGCCTAGCGGTAATTACAATGAGCAGTTCTTC; CDR3: CASSLPSGNYNEQFF
V: TRBV5-6; D: TRBD2; length: 14; size: -; J: TRBJ2-3; DNA: TGTGCCAGCCAGGACGGGACTAGGGCATATACGCAGTATTTT; CDR3: CASQDGTRAYTQYF
V: TRBV11-2; D: TRBD2; length: 16; size: -; J: TRBJ2-3; DNA: TGTGCCAGCAGCCGCTCCGGGCGGGGGGACACAGATACGCAGTATTTT; CDR3: CASSRSGRGDTDTQYF
V: TRBV7-9; D: -; length: 11; size: many; J: TRBJ2-7; DNA: TGTGCCAGCAGCTTGAGTGACGAGCAGTACTTC; CDR3: CASSLSDEQYF